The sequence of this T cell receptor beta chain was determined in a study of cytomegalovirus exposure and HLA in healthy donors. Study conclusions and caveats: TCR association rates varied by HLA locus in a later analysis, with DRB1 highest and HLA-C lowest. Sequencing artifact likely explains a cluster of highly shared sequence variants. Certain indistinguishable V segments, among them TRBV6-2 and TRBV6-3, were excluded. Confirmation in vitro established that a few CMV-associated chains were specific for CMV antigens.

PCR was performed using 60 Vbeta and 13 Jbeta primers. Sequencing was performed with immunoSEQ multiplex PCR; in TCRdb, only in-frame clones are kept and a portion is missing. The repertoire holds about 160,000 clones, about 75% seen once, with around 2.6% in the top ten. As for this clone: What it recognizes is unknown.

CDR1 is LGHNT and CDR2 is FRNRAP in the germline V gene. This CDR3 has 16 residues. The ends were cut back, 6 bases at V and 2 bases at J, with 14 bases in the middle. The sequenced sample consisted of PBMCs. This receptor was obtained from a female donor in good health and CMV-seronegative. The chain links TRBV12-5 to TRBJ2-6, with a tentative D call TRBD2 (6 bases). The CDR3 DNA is TGTGCTAGTGGGAGAGGGCGGGAAGCTGGGGCCAACGTCCTGACTTTC. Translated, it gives CASGRGREAGANVLTF.